The sequence of this T cell receptor beta chain was determined in a study of T-cell reconstitution after alpha-beta-depleted transplantation in children. This clonotype was detected once. CDR1 and CDR2 from the germline V gene are MNHEY and SMNVEV (reference sequence). The V gene lost 8 bases and the J gene lost 3 bases, with 9 bases spanning the gap. CDR3 size: 12 residues. This sample's TCRbeta library carried unique molecular identifier barcodes. TCRdb reprocessed the PCR reads with MiXCR, giving one entry per CDR3 protein. Counted here are just over 350,000 distinct CDR3 sequences, about an eighth occurring once; the ten biggest clones make up around 4%.

The chain is built from TRBV27 and TRBJ2-3; D is unresolved. The material sequenced was PBMCs, taken from the stem cell graft. This receptor was identified in a human donor who donated a stem cell graft to a child with Fanconi anemia. The CDR3, as DNA: TGTGCCAGCGGGCGTGATACAGATACGCAGTATTTT. It encodes CASGRDTDTQYF.